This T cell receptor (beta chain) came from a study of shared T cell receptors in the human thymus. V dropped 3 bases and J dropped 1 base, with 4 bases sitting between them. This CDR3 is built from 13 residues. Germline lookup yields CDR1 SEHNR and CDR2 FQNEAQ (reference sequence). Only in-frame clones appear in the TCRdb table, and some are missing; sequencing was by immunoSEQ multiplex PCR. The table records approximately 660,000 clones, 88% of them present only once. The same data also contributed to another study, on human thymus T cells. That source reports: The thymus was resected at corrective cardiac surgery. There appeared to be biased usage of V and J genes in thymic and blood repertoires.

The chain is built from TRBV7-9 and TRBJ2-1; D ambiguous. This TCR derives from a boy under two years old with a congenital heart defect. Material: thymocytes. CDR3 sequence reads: CASSFSSYNEQFF. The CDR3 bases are TGTGCCAGCAGCTTTAGTTCCTACAATGAGCAGTTCTTC.